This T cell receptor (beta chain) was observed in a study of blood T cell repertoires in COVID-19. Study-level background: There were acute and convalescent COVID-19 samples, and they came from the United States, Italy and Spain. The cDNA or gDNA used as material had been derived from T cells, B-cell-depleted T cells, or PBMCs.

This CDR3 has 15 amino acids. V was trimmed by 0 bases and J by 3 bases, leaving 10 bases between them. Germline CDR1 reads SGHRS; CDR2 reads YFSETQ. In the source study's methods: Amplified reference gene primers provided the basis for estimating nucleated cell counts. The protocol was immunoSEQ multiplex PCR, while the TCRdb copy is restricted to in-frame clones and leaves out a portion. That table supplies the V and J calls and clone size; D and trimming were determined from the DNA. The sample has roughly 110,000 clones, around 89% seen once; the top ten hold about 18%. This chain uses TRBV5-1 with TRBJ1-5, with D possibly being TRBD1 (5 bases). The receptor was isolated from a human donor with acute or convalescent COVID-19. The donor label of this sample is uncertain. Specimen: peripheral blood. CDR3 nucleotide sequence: TGCGCCAGCAGCTTGGGGGGCAGAGACAATCAGCCCCAGCATTTT. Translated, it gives CASSLGGRDNQPQHF.